Shown below are 17 T cell receptor beta chains from a single sample sequenced in a study of radiotherapy plus CTLA-4 blockade in lung cancer. The repertoire was sequenced with immunoSEQ multiplex PCR; TCRdb's copy has only in-frame clones and lacks some. Among about 51,000 clones listed, about 85% were seen once. Sample: peripheral blood, taken from a patient treated with radiotherapy plus ipilimumab. Receptor source: a human donor with non-small cell lung cancer who had a complete response to radiotherapy plus ipilimumab.

The CDR3 coding sequence is TGTGCCAGCAGTTCAGACAGGGTGGCGACCCAGTACTTC. Translating gives CASSSDRVATQYF. The chain couples TRBV27 to TRBJ2-5; 7 bases match TRBD1. J was trimmed by 7 bases and V by 4 bases; bases with no gene match: 6. The CDR3 consists of 13 residues. Per the germline V gene, CDR1 is MNHEY and CDR2 is SMNVEV (reference sequence).

The chain links TRBV7-2 to TRBJ1-3; tentatively, D is TRBD1 (5 bases). Germline values: CDR1 SGHTA, CDR2 FQGNSA. The CDR3 spans 16 residues. Trimming stripped 1 base from V and 1 base from J, with 11 bases between. This CDR3 is CASSLGGASSGNTIYF. CDR3 bases: TGTGCCAGCAGCTTAGGCGGGGCCTCATCTGGAAACACCATATATTTT.

The gene calls are TRBV27 and TRBJ2-1, with TRBD1 matching 8 bases. V lost 5 bases and J lost 4; bases outside the gene matches: 10. The CDR3 spans 16 residues. CDR1 is MNHEY and CDR2 is SMNVEV in the germline V gene (reference sequence). CDR3 loop: CASSRNRDRRYNEQFF. The CDR3 DNA follows: TGTGCCAGCAGTCGTAACCGGGACAGGAGATACAATGAGCAGTTCTTC.

This sequence joins TRBV7-9 and TRBJ1-1, with D maybe TRBD1 (5 bases). Germline assignment: CDR1 SEHNR and CDR2 FQNEAQ (reference sequence). The CDR3 spans 16 residues. Trimming stripped 5 bases from V and 5 bases from J, with 21 bases between. The chain's CDR3 is CASSPRGGTRGTEAFF. CDR3 bases: TGTGCCAGCAGCCCGCGGGGTGGGACCCGAGGAACTGAAGCTTTCTTT.

The genes are TRBV5-4 and TRBJ1-2, with D tentatively TRBD1 (5 bases). V was pared by 5 bases and J by 3 bases, with 23 bases between. The CDR3 has 17 amino acids. Germline CDR1 is SGHNT and CDR2 is YYREEE (reference sequence). The CDR3 is CASRVMGRGRADYGYTF. CDR3 coding DNA: TGTGCCAGCAGAGTTATGGGAAGGGGAAGGGCCGACTATGGCTACACCTTC.

This chain connects TRBV6-6 to TRBJ2-7, with 11 positions matching TRBD1. CDR1 is MNHNY and CDR2 is SVGAGI in the germline V gene (reference sequence). This CDR3 spans 15 amino acids. J was trimmed by 5 bases and V by 2 bases; bases with no gene match: 5. The CDR3 loop reads CASSYNGQGANEQYF. CDR3 DNA sequence: TGTGCCAGCAGTTACAATGGACAGGGGGCTAACGAGCAGTACTTC.

This clone was seen a single time. The V and J genes are TRBV7-9 and TRBJ2-2, with 15 bases aligning to TRBD2. CDR1 and CDR2 (germline): SEHNR, FQNEAQ (reference sequence). There are 17 residues in the CDR3. J lost 4 bases, V lost 5 bases, and 5 bases had no gene match. CDR3 sequence: CASSRTSGRGGTGELFF. Written as DNA, the CDR3 is TGTGCCAGCAGCCGGACTAGCGGGAGGGGCGGCACCGGGGAGCTGTTTTTT.

This chain uses TRBV4-3 with TRBJ2-1; D is ambiguous. The CDR3 has 15 residues. Germline loops: CDR1 LGHNA, CDR2 YSLEER. V lost 0 bases, J lost 5 bases, and 11 bases lay in between. The CDR3 coding sequence is TGCGCCAGCAGCCAAGAGCCGTACTTAAACAATGAGCAGTTCTTC. This translates into CASSQEPYLNNEQFF.

This rearrangement joins TRBV7-9 to TRBJ2-1; 8 nucleotides agree with TRBD2. The germline gives CDR1 SEHNR, CDR2 FQNEAQ (reference sequence). The length of the CDR3 is 15 residues. Trimming took 6 bases from V and 3 from J; bases not matched to a gene: 7. The CDR3 sequence: CASRGAGAIYNEQFF. DNA for the CDR3: TGTGCCAGCAGGGGAGCGGGAGCCATCTACAATGAGCAGTTCTTC.

This clone has a handful of counts. The chain employs TRBV9 and TRBJ2-7; 10 bases map to TRBD2. The J segment lost 7 bases and the V segment lost 0 bases, leaving 1 base of the junction unmatched. Germline V lookup: CDR1 SGDLS, CDR2 YYNGEE. The CDR3 is 13 amino acids. CDR3 in amino acids: CASSVGTSGEQYV. As DNA, the CDR3 is TGTGCCAGCAGCGTAGGGACTAGCGGTGAGCAGTACGTC.

This clone appeared a single time. This chain joins TRBV18 and TRBJ1-5; the D is unclear. Trimming pared 3 bases from V and 4 bases from J, leaving 10 bases between. The CDR3 extends over 14 amino acids. Germline V gene data show CDR1 as KGHSH and CDR2 as LQKENI. The CDR3 DNA is TGTGCCAGCTCACCTGCCGGGGAAAATCAGCCCCAGCATTTT. Its translation is CASSPAGENQPQHF.

The chain carries TRBV29-1 and TRBJ2-7; TRBD2 matches 8 bases. Germline CDR1 is SQVTM and CDR2 is ANQGSEA. This CDR3 is built from 14 residues. The ends lost 0 bases at V and 4 bases at J; junction bases unmatched: 5. CDR3 amino acids: CSVEDREGGYEQYF. CDR3 coding DNA: TGCAGCGTTGAAGATCGGGAGGGAGGATACGAGCAGTACTTC.

The genes are TRBV7-9 and TRBJ2-1, with D maybe TRBD2 (5 bases). V was cut by 4 bases and J by 2 bases, with 18 bases left in between. CDR3 length equals 17 residues. CDR1 and CDR2 from the germline V gene are SEHNR and FQNEAQ (reference sequence). The CDR3 is CASSSPWAGPTYNEQFF. DNA of the CDR3: TGTGCCAGCAGCTCTCCTTGGGCGGGCCCTACCTACAATGAGCAGTTCTTC.

The gene calls are TRBV10-3 and TRBJ1-2; D not certain. CDR1 and CDR2 (germline): ENHRY, SYGVKD. The V end lost 7 bases, the J end lost 4 bases, and 10 bases lay between the germline ends. There are 12 residues in the CDR3. CDR3 bases: TGTGCCATCATGGGAGCAGGCTATGGCTACACCTTC. Protein: CAIMGAGYGYTF.

V and J are TRBV6-6 and TRBJ1-5; 8 nucleotides align to TRBD1. The germline gives CDR1 MNHNY, CDR2 SVGAGI (reference sequence). This CDR3 is built from 14 residues. V dropped 3 bases and J dropped 6; count of bases not matched to a gene: 4. Here the CDR3 DNA reads TGTGCCAGCAGTTATGGACAGGGAAGTCAGCCCCAGCATTTT. This encodes CASSYGQGSQPQHF.

The rearrangement joins TRBV7-6 to TRBJ1-5, with 11 bases fitting TRBD1. J gave up 6 bases and V 0 bases, and 7 bases lay outside the gene matches. There are 17 residues in the CDR3. Germline V gene lookup returns CDR1 SGHVS and CDR2 FNYEAQ. The CDR3 DNA reads as TGTGCCAGCAGCTTAGCCGCCGGGACAGGGGGTTCTCAGCCCCAGCATTTT. This encodes CASSLAAGTGGSQPQHF.

V usage is TRBV27 and J usage is TRBJ1-1; a weak D match, TRBD1 (6 bases). CDR1 MNHEY and CDR2 SMNVEV come from the germline V gene (reference sequence). Trimming shortened V by 2 bases and J by 0 bases, and 13 bases separated the two germline ends. The CDR3 contains 16 residues. The CDR3 nucleotides are TGTGCCAGCAGTTTAGGACAGACGTACATGAACACTGAAGCTTTCTTT. This encodes CASSLGQTYMNTEAFF.